The T cell receptor beta chain under discussion was sequenced for a study of cytomegalovirus exposure and HLA in healthy donors. Unmatched junction bases numbered 10, after V lost 8 bases and J lost 6 bases. The germline V gene has CDR1 MGHDK and CDR2 SYGVNS. The CDR3 has 15 amino acids. It was the approximately 130-subject validation cohort, separate from the approximately 680-subject first cohort, to which the donors belonged. Profiling relied on immunoSEQ multiplex PCR, and the TCRdb table lists in-frame clones only, not all of them. The sample consists of some 210,000 clones, less than 85% of them appearing once. For this clone: Its antigen is currently unknown.

Findings of the study overall: Clusters of TCRs from the first cohort tended to co-occur in the 100 to 150 validation repertoires (as a later analysis found). The authors enumerated roughly 180 TCR beta chains as linked to cytomegalovirus. Rare sequences made up most TCRs, while some public TCRs were found in many donors.

This receptor was identified in a woman aged 18-29 years in good health and CMV-seronegative. This chain joins TRBV25-1 and TRBJ2-3; 11 bases align to TRBD2. The sequencing input was PBMCs. CDR3 sequence reads: CASEASGGPGDTQYF. The CDR3 bases are TGTGCCAGCGAAGCTAGCGGGGGGCCGGGGGATACGCAGTATTTT.